Following are 6 T cell receptor beta chains from one sample sequenced in a study of PD-L1 blockade in urothelial cancer (dated 2017 in TCRdb). The sample's time point label, in plain terms: pretreatment peripheral blood. Library construction relied on the immunoSEQ multiplex PCR assay. This immuneACCESS table, as held by TCRdb, lists in-frame sequences with V and J called but not all clones. Of the missing ones, under half trace to an unresolved V gene in checked studies; the others have no known cause. The sample table records tens of thousands of clones; 84% of these occur just once. Clones ranked in the top ten supply 8.5% to 10% of the sample. Here the sequenced sample was PBMCs, taken around atezolizumab (anti-PD-L1) treatment. Source of these receptors: a woman aged 70 to 79 with urothelial cancer.

J is TRBJ2-7 and V is TRBV2, with D perhaps matching TRBD2 (6 bases). V shed 8 bases and J shed 4 bases, with 15 bases lying between them. Germline V gene lookup returns CDR1 SNHLY and CDR2 FYNNEI. The CDR3 loop spans 13 amino acids. The CDR3 DNA reads as TGTGCCAGCCGGTCGGGGGACCTTTACGAGCAGTACTTC. As protein: CASRSGDLYEQYF. Full variable domain (missing parts from reference TRBV2 and TRBJ2-7): EPEVTQTPSHQVTQMGQEVILRCVPISNHLYFYWYRQILGQKVEFLVSFYNNEISEKSEIFDDQFSVERPDGSNFTLKIRSTKLEDSAMYFCASRSGDLYEQYFGPGTRLTVT.

This clone was detected many times. This chain joins TRBV19 and TRBJ2-5; 7 bases line up with TRBD2. The CDR3 loop spans 15 amino acids. Germline trimming cut 3 bases from V and 4 bases from J; bases unmatched to any gene: 8. Germline CDR1 reads LNHDA; CDR2 reads SQIVND (reference sequence). CDR3 in amino acids: CASSIRSGRGETQYF. The CDR3 DNA reads as TGTGCCAGTAGTATTCGGTCAGGGAGGGGAGAGACCCAGTACTTC.

V and J are TRBV5-6 and TRBJ1-6, with 8 bases matching TRBD1. Trimming at V came to 4 bases and at J to 6 bases, leaving 3 bases not matched to a gene. Germline V gene lookup returns CDR1 SGHDT and CDR2 YYEEEE. The CDR3 spans 14 residues. CDR3 nucleotides: TGTGCCAGCAGCCAGGGACAGGTTAATTCACCCCTCCACTTT. Translation gives CASSQGQVNSPLHF.

The V and J genes are TRBV6-5 and TRBJ2-7; 9 bases align to TRBD1. Looked up from germline, CDR1 is MNHEY and CDR2 is SVGAGI. V dropped 0 bases and J dropped 3; count of bases not matched to a gene: 3. The CDR3 consists of 15 residues. The CDR3 here is CASSYSPGQGYEQYF. CDR3 sequence (DNA): TGTGCCAGCAGTTACTCCCCGGGACAGGGCTACGAGCAGTACTTC.

The J gene is TRBJ1-2, the V gene TRBV2, with TRBD1 matching 11 bases. Germline V CDR1 and CDR2: SNHLY, FYNNEI. V lost 6 bases to trimming and J lost 6 bases; unmatched junction nucleotides: 9. The CDR3 totals 15 residues. The CDR3 bases are TGTGCCAGCAGCCACAGGACAGGGGGCGCGGATGGCTACACCTTC. It encodes CASSHRTGGADGYTF.

The chain joins TRBV7-8 to TRBJ2-5; maybe TRBD2 (5 bases). Trimming stripped 2 bases from V and 1 base from J, with 8 bases between. The CDR3 has 14 amino acids. The germline CDR1 and CDR2 sequences are SGHVS and FQNEAQ. The CDR3 region has the DNA TGTGCCAGCAGCTTAAGAGCGGCCCAAGAGACCCAGTACTTC. Translating it yields CASSLRAAQETQYF.